These 28 T cell receptor beta chains were sequenced from one sample in a study of identifying expanded T cells in peripheral blood. Using immunoSEQ multiplex PCR, the repertoire was profiled, and TCRdb retains in-frame clones only, with some absent. The sample holds about 78,000 clones, 70% to 90% seen once. The sequencing input was blood. All receptors come from a person aged 18-70 years in good health.

The V gene is TRBV19, the J gene TRBJ1-1; 7 bases are shared with TRBD1. Trimming cost V 7 bases and J 0 bases; bases outside gene matches: 2. The CDR3 runs 13 residues. Germline V CDR1 and CDR2: LNHDA, SQIVND (reference sequence). The CDR3 loop is CASTTGLNTEAFF. CDR3 bases: TGTGCCAGTACGACAGGGTTGAACACTGAAGCTTTCTTT. The full variable domain, in which reference TRBV19 and TRBJ1-1 provide the parts outside the CDR3, is DGGITQSPKYLFRKEGQNVTLSCEQNLNHDAMYWYRQDPGQGLRLIYYSQIVNDFQKGDIAEGYSVSREKKESFPLTVTSAQKNPTAFYLCASTTGLNTEAFFGQGTRLTVV.

The genes are TRBV14 and TRBJ1-2, with D tentatively TRBD1 (5 bases). Germline CDR1 SGHDN, CDR2 FVKESK. The V end was cut by 1 base, the J end by 3 bases, with 15 bases between. The CDR3 is 16 amino acids. As DNA, the CDR3 is TGTGCCAGCAGCCAAGTCTCGCAGGGTAGGGACTATGGCTACACCTTC. Residues: CASSQVSQGRDYGYTF.

The gene calls are TRBV5-1 and TRBJ2-2; TRBD1 might be the D (5 bases). This CDR3 contains 14 residues. The germline CDR1 and CDR2 sequences are SGHRS and YFSETQ. V lost 2 bases and J lost 4, with 9 bases in between. For the CDR3, the DNA is TGCGCCAGCAGCTTAGACAGTCCCACCGGGGAGCTGTTTTTT. Its translation: CASSLDSPTGELFF.

This clone was detected only a few times. This chain links TRBV28 with TRBJ1-5, with a possible D match to TRBD1 (5 bases). This CDR3 has 15 amino acids. V gave up 2 bases and J gave up 0 bases, with 8 bases separating them. Germline V gene lookup returns CDR1 MDHEN and CDR2 SYDVKM. The CDR3: CASSLGQYSNQPQHF. CDR3 DNA: TGTGCCAGCAGTTTAGGACAATATAGCAATCAGCCCCAGCATTTT. Combining the CDR3 with reference TRBV28 and TRBJ1-5 gives the whole variable domain DVKVTQSSRYLVKRTGEKVFLECVQDMDHENMFWYRQDPGLGLRLIYFSYDVKMKEKGDIPEGYSVSREKKERFSLILESASTNQTSMYLCASSLGQYSNQPQHFGDGTRLSIL.

The V call is TRBV6-5, the J call TRBJ2-7; D tentatively reads TRBD1 or TRBD2 (5 bases each). Germline values: CDR1 MNHEY, CDR2 SVGAGI. V was pared by 2 bases and J by 0 bases, with 14 bases between. The CDR3 is 16 amino acids. The CDR3 sequence is CASSYGAGGDSYEQYF. In nucleotides, the CDR3 is TGTGCCAGCAGTTACGGGGCGGGCGGAGACTCCTACGAGCAGTACTTC.

This clone is judged large (0.1 to 1%). The chain is built from TRBV27 and TRBJ2-7; 7 nucleotides align to TRBD1. Unmatched junction bases numbered 9, after V lost 6 bases and J lost 4 bases. This CDR3 comprises 14 residues. Germline V CDR1 and CDR2: MNHEY, SMNVEV (reference sequence). CDR3 residues: CASSHGTGAYEQYF. The DNA of the CDR3 is TGTGCCAGCAGCCACGGCACAGGGGCTTACGAGCAGTACTTC.

This clone has more than one count but fewer than ten. This rearrangement joins TRBV19 to TRBJ2-7, with D possibly being TRBD2 (6 bases). The CDR3 contains 13 residues. Deletions cut 3 bases from V and 2 bases from J, with 8 bases between. CDR1 is LNHDA, CDR2 SQIVND, per germline (reference sequence). This CDR3 is CASSMGGPYEQYF. CDR3 DNA sequence: TGTGCCAGTAGTATGGGGGGACCCTACGAGCAGTACTTC. The complete variable domain, with remaining parts taken from reference TRBV19 and TRBJ2-7, reads DGGITQSPKYLFRKEGQNVTLSCEQNLNHDAMYWYRQDPGQGLRLIYYSQIVNDFQKGDIAEGYSVSREKKESFPLTVTSAQKNPTAFYLCASSMGGPYEQYFGPGTRLTVT.

The chain combines TRBV5-1 with TRBJ2-7; 9 positions match TRBD2. The J segment lost 5 bases and the V segment lost 0 bases, leaving 9 bases of the junction unmatched. The CDR3 is 16 residues long. Germline V lookup: CDR1 SGHRS, CDR2 YFSETQ. The CDR3 bases are TGCGCCAGCAGCTTGGTGGGGCTAGCGGGAACCGACGAGCAGTACTTC. Protein: CASSLVGLAGTDEQYF.

This chain links TRBV19 with TRBJ1-5, with unresolved D. The V end was cut by 3 bases, the J end by 4 bases, with 4 bases between. Germline CDR1 LNHDA, CDR2 SQIVND (reference sequence). The CDR3 totals 12 residues. For the CDR3, the DNA is TGTGCCAGTAGTATCCCAAATCAGCCCCAGCATTTT. Translated: CASSIPNQPQHF. Full variable domain (rest looked up from reference TRBV19 and TRBJ1-5): DGGITQSPKYLFRKEGQNVTLSCEQNLNHDAMYWYRQDPGQGLRLIYYSQIVNDFQKGDIAEGYSVSREKKESFPLTVTSAQKNPTAFYLCASSIPNQPQHFGDGTRLSIL.

J is TRBJ2-2 and V is TRBV7-6; D may be TRBD1 or TRBD2 (5 bases each). Trimming took 2 bases from V and 7 from J, leaving 26 bases between them. Per germline, CDR1 SGHVS and CDR2 FNYEAQ. The CDR3 covers 19 residues. This CDR3 reads CASSLLLLDNRPRGGELFF. The CDR3 DNA follows: TGTGCCAGCAGCTTACTACTCCTTGACAACAGGCCTCGGGGCGGGGAGCTGTTTTTT.

This rearrangement joins TRBV11-1 to TRBJ2-1, with 14 bases matching TRBD2. CDR3 size: 19 residues. CDR1 is SGHAT, CDR2 FQDESV, per germline (reference sequence). V lost 0 bases and J lost 1; bases outside the gene matches: 5. Here the CDR3 DNA reads TGTGCCAGCAGCTTAGCCAGACTAGCGGGAGGGCTGTCCTACAATGAGCAGTTCTTC. Its translation is CASSLARLAGGLSYNEQFF.

V and J are TRBV5-4 and TRBJ2-2; D gene uncertain. V was cut by 5 bases and J by 5 bases, with 10 bases left in between. Germline V lookup: CDR1 SGHNT, CDR2 YYREEE (reference sequence). The CDR3 totals 13 residues. CDR3 residues: CASSWAPTGELFF. Written as DNA, the CDR3 is TGTGCCAGCAGTTGGGCCCCGACCGGGGAGCTGTTTTTT. Looking up the rest from reference TRBV5-4 and TRBJ2-2 gives the full variable domain: ETGVTQSPTHLIKTRGQQVTLRCSSQSGHNTVSWYQQALGQGPQFIFQYYREEENGRGNFPPRFSGLQFPNYSSELNVNALELDDSALYLCASSWAPTGELFFGEGSRLTVL.

The V call is TRBV7-2, the J call TRBJ1-1; D not resolved. Germline V CDR1 and CDR2: SGHTA, FQGNSA. Between the trimmed V and J ends, which lost 7 bases and 5 bases, there was a span of 20 bases. This CDR3 spans 15 amino acids. CDR3 nucleotide sequence: TGTGCCAGCATCAAGGCATCGGGAGGAACGACTGAAGCTTTCTTT. The encoded protein is CASIKASGGTTEAFF.

The V call is TRBV7-8, the J call TRBJ2-1; 13 positions agree with TRBD2. The CDR3 loop spans 21 amino acids. Unmatched junction bases numbered 15, after V lost 4 bases and J lost 0 bases. Germline-derived CDR1 and CDR2 are SGHVS and FQNEAQ. The chain's CDR3 is CASSSPMGTSGILSSYNEQFF. The CDR3 DNA sequence: TGTGCCAGCAGCTCCCCAATGGGGACTAGCGGGATCCTGAGCTCCTACAATGAGCAGTTCTTC.

The DNA of the CDR3 is TGCGCCAGCAGCTTGATACCGACGACTAGCGGGAGATCCAACAATGAGCAGTTCTTC. It specifies CASSLIPTTSGRSNNEQFF. The chain has TRBV5-1 and TRBJ2-1, with 12 positions matching TRBD2. Trimming cost V 1 base and J 5 bases; bases outside gene matches: 13. Germline V gene sequence: CDR1 SGHRS, CDR2 YFSETQ. This CDR3 comprises 19 residues.

The chain recombines TRBV29-1 with TRBJ2-2; D not certain. Germline V CDR1 and CDR2: SQVTM, ANQGSEA. The germline V and J ends were trimmed by 4 bases and 5 bases, with 17 bases remaining between them. There are 15 residues in the CDR3. The CDR3, as DNA: TGCAGCGTTGCCAACGAACGAAAAAAAACCGGGGAGCTGTTTTTT. Translating gives CSVANERKKTGELFF.

The CDR3 DNA follows: TGTGCCAGCAGGGCGACGAGCTACAATGAGCAGTTCTTC. This gives the protein CASRATSYNEQFF. This sequence joins TRBV28 and TRBJ2-1, with D unclear. In germline, CDR1 is MDHEN, CDR2 SYDVKM. This CDR3 has 13 amino acids. The V and J ends lost 6 bases and 3 bases respectively, with 9 bases between them. The entire variable domain, with the rest obtained from reference TRBV28 and TRBJ2-1, is as follows: DVKVTQSSRYLVKRTGEKVFLECVQDMDHENMFWYRQDPGLGLRLIYFSYDVKMKEKGDIPEGYSVSREKKERFSLILESASTNQTSMYLCASRATSYNEQFFGPGTRLTVL.

The chain is built from TRBV7-2 and TRBJ2-5, with 11 nucleotides matching TRBD2. There are 16 residues in the CDR3. J was trimmed by 2 bases and V by 1 base; bases with no gene match: 3. Per germline, CDR1 SGHTA and CDR2 FQGNSA. CDR3 bases: TGTGCCAGCAGCTTAGGTCTAGCGGGGGGACAAGAGACCCAGTACTTC. Translation gives CASSLGLAGGQETQYF.

In DNA, the CDR3 is TGCGCCAGCAGCTTGGATGTTGCGGGGCAAAAAGCCTCTGGGGCCAACGTCCTGACTTTC. Protein sequence: CASSLDVAGQKASGANVLTF. The chain employs TRBV5-1 and TRBJ2-6, with a weak D call TRBD2 (6 bases). The CDR3 spans 20 residues. V was cut by 0 bases and J by 0 bases, with 19 bases left in between. CDR1 and CDR2 from the germline V gene are SGHRS and YFSETQ.

The sample holds one count of this clone. The chain uses TRBV28 and TRBJ2-7; possibly TRBD2 for D (6 bases). This CDR3 comprises 13 residues. Germline CDR1 MDHEN, CDR2 SYDVKM. Trimming took off 5 bases at V and 2 bases at J, with 10 bases between the two ends. The CDR3: CASSLGLPYEQYF. DNA of the CDR3: TGTGCCAGCAGTCTCGGACTACCCTACGAGCAGTACTTC.

This clone was observed a single time. The chain joins TRBV7-2 to TRBJ2-7; 9 bases line up with TRBD1. V dropped 3 bases and J dropped 2; count of bases not matched to a gene: 2. The CDR3 contains 14 residues. In germline, CDR1 is SGHTA, CDR2 FQGNSA. The CDR3 reads CASSFGQGPYEQYF. The CDR3 nucleotides are TGTGCCAGCAGCTTCGGACAGGGGCCCTACGAGCAGTACTTC.

The J gene is TRBJ1-5, the V gene TRBV28; 9 positions match TRBD1. The V gene end was trimmed by 1 base and the J gene end by 6 bases; junction bases not matched to a gene: 4. The CDR3 extends over 15 amino acids. The germline V gene has CDR1 MDHEN and CDR2 SYDVKM. CDR3 amino acids: CASSLFGQGSQPQHF. The CDR3 nucleotides are TGTGCCAGCAGTTTATTCGGACAGGGGAGTCAGCCCCAGCATTTT.

The chain uses TRBV19 and TRBJ2-1; D perhaps matches TRBD2 (5 bases). CDR3 length: 14 residues. Per germline, CDR1 LNHDA and CDR2 SQIVND (reference sequence). V was shortened by 6 bases and J by 1 base, with 10 bases between the two germline ends. The CDR3 loop is CASRRDRSYNEQFF. CDR3 coding DNA: TGTGCCAGTAGACGGGATCGGTCCTACAATGAGCAGTTCTTC.

This sequence joins TRBV9 and TRBJ2-7, with D perhaps assigned TRBD1 or TRBD2 (5 bases each). There are 14 residues in the CDR3. Trimming removed 0 bases at V and 0 bases at J, with 7 bases between. CDR1 SGDLS and CDR2 YYNGEE come from the germline V gene. The CDR3 sequence is CASSVGGISYEQYF. CDR3 sequence (DNA): TGTGCCAGCAGCGTAGGGGGGATCTCCTACGAGCAGTACTTC.

This chain uses TRBV28 with TRBJ2-7, with TRBD2 matching 9 bases. J was trimmed by 4 bases and V by 1 base; bases with no gene match: 5. CDR1 is MDHEN and CDR2 is SYDVKM in the germline V gene. The CDR3 runs 15 residues. As DNA, the CDR3 is TGTGCCAGCAGTTTATTTGGTAGCGGGAGATACGAGCAGTACTTC. Its protein product is CASSLFGSGRYEQYF. Based on the CDR3 plus reference TRBV28 and TRBJ2-7, the full variable domain is DVKVTQSSRYLVKRTGEKVFLECVQDMDHENMFWYRQDPGLGLRLIYFSYDVKMKEKGDIPEGYSVSREKKERFSLILESASTNQTSMYLCASSLFGSGRYEQYFGPGTRLTVT.

The gene calls are TRBV4-1 and TRBJ2-7; TRBD1 is a possible D gene (6 bases). The V end was cut by 1 base, the J end by 2 bases, with 15 bases between. Germline loops: CDR1 MGHRA, CDR2 YSYEKL. The CDR3 covers 16 residues. The CDR3 DNA reads TGCGCCAGCAGCCAAGCTAAGGGGGTTCCCACCTACGAGCAGTACTTC. Its translation: CASSQAKGVPTYEQYF.

V gene TRBV28 combines with J gene TRBJ1-1; the D gene is possibly TRBD1 (5 bases). Per germline, CDR1 MDHEN and CDR2 SYDVKM. The V end was cut by 3 bases, the J end by 1 base, with 18 bases between. This CDR3 region has 17 residues. Here the CDR3 DNA reads TGTGCCAGCAGTTTTCAGTCGATTTTACAGGAGAACACTGAAGCTTTCTTT. It translates to CASSFQSILQENTEAFF. Using reference TRBV28 and TRBJ1-1 for the parts outside the CDR3, the full variable domain is DVKVTQSSRYLVKRTGEKVFLECVQDMDHENMFWYRQDPGLGLRLIYFSYDVKMKEKGDIPEGYSVSREKKERFSLILESASTNQTSMYLCASSFQSILQENTEAFFGQGTRLTVV.

This chain connects TRBV5-1 to TRBJ2-1; TRBD1 matches at 9 bases. The CDR3 has 15 residues. CDR1 and CDR2 (germline): SGHRS, YFSETQ. J was trimmed by 7 bases and V by 5 bases; bases with no gene match: 10. CDR3 DNA sequence: TGCGCCAGCAGTGTACGGACAGGGGATTGGAATGAGCAGTTCTTC. This codes for CASSVRTGDWNEQFF.